This entry features one TCR beta chain sequence. The CDR3 consists of 15 residues. Germline CDR1 is SGHTA and CDR2 is FQGNSA. V dropped 0 bases and J dropped 6 bases, with 12 bases sitting between them. This sample was taken from a study of shared clonotypes between healthy human individuals. In replicate PCRs of sorted subsets, around 200 ng DNA, approximately 30,000 T cell genomes, was used. Here immunoSEQ multiplex PCR was the method, and the copy in TCRdb shows in-frame clones only, minus some. The sample contains a few million clones, just under 95% of which appear only once. The donors, healthy adults who were HIV-negative, had experienced no recent acute infections or vaccinations. Researchers partitioned CD4+ cells into CD45RA+ naive and CD45RA-negative memory subsets.

The source of this sequence is a man aged 18 to 35 in good health. Some clones in this sample may be carry-over from other donors' samples. The chain carries TRBV7-2 and TRBJ2-1; D is unresolved. What was sequenced was naive CD4+ T cells from PBMCs. Documented subset: CD45RA+ positively selected. The CDR3 is CASSLAPPSFNEQFF. Here the CDR3 DNA reads TGTGCCAGCAGCTTAGCCCCCCCTAGTTTCAATGAGCAGTTCTTC.